Presented here are 17 T cell receptor beta chains from one specimen sequenced in a study of cytomegalovirus exposure and HLA in healthy donors. Data came from immunoSEQ multiplex PCR; TCRdb stores just in-frame clones and leaves some out. The table has around 150,000 clones, around 90% seen once. The sequenced sample was PBMCs. The receptors come from a young man in good health and CMV-seronegative.

The rearrangement links TRBV29-1 to TRBJ1-1, with unresolved D. The CDR3 length is 11 residues. The germline V and J ends were trimmed by 5 bases and 1 base, with 5 bases remaining between them. In germline, CDR1 is SQVTM, CDR2 ANQGSEA. CDR3 protein: CSVIGNTEAFF. The DNA of the CDR3 is TGCAGCGTTATCGGGAACACTGAAGCTTTCTTT.

The rearrangement uses TRBV23-1 and TRBJ2-7, with D maybe TRBD2 (5 bases). TRBV23-1 is designated an ORF whose function remains uncertain. The CDR3 totals 18 residues. Trimming left V 0 bases short and J 4 bases short, with 22 bases between. The CDR3 DNA reads TGCGCCAGCAGTCAATCGCCCCTCGAGGGAGAGAACCCTTACGAGCAGTACGTC. Translating gives CASSQSPLEGENPYEQYV.

The chain couples TRBV6-5 to TRBJ2-1; 7 bases fit TRBD2. Germline CDR1 reads MNHEY; CDR2 reads SVGAGI. With 1 base clipped from V and 5 bases from J, the junction kept 2 bases outside the gene matches. This CDR3 region has 14 residues. In DNA form, the CDR3 reads TGTGCCAGCAGTTACTTAGCGGGTAACAATGAGCAGTTCTTC. The encoded protein is CASSYLAGNNEQFF.

The chain combines TRBV5-5 with TRBJ1-5; perhaps TRBD1 as D (6 bases). Germline V gene sequence: CDR1 SGHKS, CDR2 YYEKEE (reference sequence). The CDR3 runs 14 residues. V was trimmed by 4 bases and J by 3 bases, leaving 11 bases between them. DNA for the CDR3: TGTGCCAGCAGCCTAGGACAGATCAATCAGCCCCAGCATTTT. It translates to CASSLGQINQPQHF.

The rearrangement uses TRBV5-1 and TRBJ2-3; perhaps TRBD1 as D (6 bases). Germline-derived CDR1 and CDR2 are SGHRS and YFSETQ. The CDR3 is 15 residues long. With 1 base removed from V and 6 bases from J, the gap between germline ends came to 15 bases. The CDR3 loop is CASSLSQGPEDTQYF. CDR3 sequence (DNA): TGCGCCAGCAGCTTGAGTCAGGGGCCAGAGGATACGCAGTATTTT.

The rearrangement uses TRBV5-1 and TRBJ2-1, with TRBD2 identical over 9 bases. J was trimmed by 5 bases and V by 0 bases; bases with no gene match: 3. Germline V gene data show CDR1 as SGHRS and CDR2 as YFSETQ. There are 15 residues in the CDR3. The CDR3 region is CASSLGLAENNEQFF. The CDR3 region has the DNA TGCGCCAGCAGCTTGGGACTAGCGGAAAACAATGAGCAGTTCTTC. The full variable domain, its missing parts supplied by reference TRBV5-1 and TRBJ2-1, is KAGVTQTPRYLIKTRGQQVTLSCSPISGHRSVSWYQQTPGQGLQFLFEYFSETQRNKGNFPGRFSGRQFSNSRSEMNVSTLELGDSALYLCASSLGLAENNEQFFGPGTRLTVL.

Regarding this clone: The sample carries other DNA sequences with the same CDR3. This rearrangement joins TRBV27 to TRBJ1-1, with unresolved D. The V gene's germline CDR1 is MNHEY and CDR2 SMNVEV (reference sequence). This CDR3 region has 12 residues. V dropped 1 base and J dropped 8 bases, with 8 bases sitting between them. The CDR3 DNA follows: TGTGCCAGCAGTTTATGGGGAGGGGAAGCTTTCTTT. Its protein is CASSLWGGEAFF.

V is TRBV27 and J is TRBJ1-5; TRBD1 might be the D (5 bases). V was pared by 5 bases and J by 1 base, with 18 bases between. CDR1 MNHEY and CDR2 SMNVEV come from the germline V gene (reference sequence). The CDR3 is 17 residues long. The CDR3 region has the DNA TGTGCCAGCAGTAAATCATCCCTCGACAGAAGCAATCAGCCCCAGCATTTT. Its protein is CASSKSSLDRSNQPQHF.

This rearrangement joins TRBV7-8 to TRBJ1-4; 7 bases line up with TRBD1. This CDR3 comprises 14 residues. V was pared by 3 bases and J by 8 bases, with 6 bases of the junction left unmatched. Germline V gene data show CDR1 as SGHVS and CDR2 as FQNEAQ. The CDR3 DNA follows: TGTGCCAGCAGCTTCCGAGGGGGCGTAGAAAAACTGTTTTTT. Translation: CASSFRGGVEKLFF.

The DNA of the CDR3 is TGTGCCAGCAGCCCAGTCGGGGACAGACTCTACGAGCAGTACTTC. Its protein is CASSPVGDRLYEQYF. The V gene is TRBV28, the J gene TRBJ2-7; 7 bases agree with TRBD1. The CDR3 runs 15 residues. Looked up from germline, CDR1 is MDHEN and CDR2 is SYDVKM. The ends lost 6 bases at V and 3 bases at J; junction bases unmatched: 11. The full variable domain, with the rest looked up from reference TRBV28 and TRBJ2-7, is DVKVTQSSRYLVKRTGEKVFLECVQDMDHENMFWYRQDPGLGLRLIYFSYDVKMKEKGDIPEGYSVSREKKERFSLILESASTNQTSMYLCASSPVGDRLYEQYFGPGTRLTVT.

The chain employs TRBV6-5 and TRBJ2-1; the match to TRBD2 covers 9 bases. Germline V gives CDR1 MNHEY, CDR2 SVGAGI. Losses at the gene ends were 4 bases for V and 6 bases for J; bases not matched to a gene: 7. The CDR3 covers 15 residues. The CDR3: CASSSWLAGFNEQFF. For the CDR3, the DNA is TGTGCCAGCAGTTCGTGGCTAGCGGGGTTCAATGAGCAGTTCTTC.

J is TRBJ1-2 and V is TRBV19; D gene uncertain. The CDR3 is made up of 17 amino acids. V dropped 5 bases and J dropped 3 bases, with 22 bases sitting between them. Germline V gene data show CDR1 as LNHDA and CDR2 as SQIVND (reference sequence). CDR3 DNA sequence: TGTGCCAGTAGTCCAGTTATGGACTCCCGAGGCGACTATGGCTACACCTTC. Translated: CASSPVMDSRGDYGYTF.

CDR3 amino acids: CATSRTGGIPVEQYV. CDR3 nucleotide sequence: TGTGCCACCAGCAGGACAGGGGGCATACCGGTCGAGCAGTACGTC. The V and J genes are TRBV15 and TRBJ2-7; 10 nucleotides match TRBD1. CDR1 and CDR2 from the germline V gene are LNHNV and YYDKDF (reference sequence). V shed 3 bases and J 6 bases; nucleotides not matched to a gene: 8. This CDR3 contains 15 residues.

This chain links TRBV7-2 with TRBJ2-1, with 9 bases aligning to TRBD2. After removal of 5 bases from V and 7 bases from J, the junction contained 6 bases not matched to a gene. The germline gives CDR1 SGHTA, CDR2 FQGNSA. This CDR3 region has 14 residues. CDR3 sequence reads: CASSRLAVKNEQFF. CDR3 DNA sequence: TGTGCCAGCAGCCGACTAGCGGTGAAGAATGAGCAGTTCTTC.

The chain recombines TRBV29-1 with TRBJ1-1; no firm D call. This CDR3 comprises 13 residues. V was cut by 1 base and J by 7 bases, with 13 bases left in between. The germline CDR1 and CDR2 sequences are SQVTM and ANQGSEA. CDR3 sequence: CSVEGQAGNEAFF. The DNA for the CDR3 is TGCAGCGTTGAAGGGCAGGCGGGTAATGAAGCTTTCTTT.

The J gene is TRBJ1-3, the V gene TRBV7-2, with D possibly matching TRBD1 (6 bases). Germline lookup yields CDR1 SGHTA and CDR2 FQGNSA. The ends were cut back, 5 bases at V and 3 bases at J, with 20 bases in the middle. The CDR3 loop spans 17 amino acids. CDR3 sequence (DNA): TGTGCCAGCAGCGCGGCGGGGGCCCCGGAGGGTGGAAACACCATATATTTT. Translation gives CASSAAGAPEGGNTIYF.

This clone was detected once. The V call is TRBV7-9, the J call TRBJ1-1; the D is unclear. CDR3 length equals 15 residues. Trimming removed 5 bases from V and 1 base from J, with 14 bases in between. Germline CDR1 and CDR2: SEHNR and FQNEAQ (reference sequence). The CDR3: CASSPPRQKNTEAFF. The CDR3 coding sequence is TGTGCCAGCAGCCCACCGAGACAAAAGAACACTGAAGCTTTCTTT.